This T cell receptor (beta chain) was recorded in a study of blood T cell repertoires in COVID-19. Background on the study: Acute and convalescent COVID-19 samples came from the United States, Italy and Spain. Sample material is recorded as cDNA or gDNA derived from T cells, B-cell-depleted T cells, or PBMCs.

This clone has a handful of counts. How the authors handled the data: Amplification with reference gene primers provided the estimates of nucleated cell counts. Some clones are missing from TCRdb's copy, which holds only in-frame ones; the method was immunoSEQ multiplex PCR. The V and J calls and clone size are taken from that table; D and trimming were inferred from the DNA. The table includes about 210,000 clones, more than 70% detected once. Germline V gene sequence: CDR1 SEHNR, CDR2 FQNEAQ (reference sequence). V gave up 5 bases and J gave up 1 base, with 9 bases separating them. The CDR3 sequence is 14 residues long.

The gene calls are TRBV7-9 and TRBJ1-3; D is unresolved. The TCR was taken from a human donor in a cohort sampled during active COVID-19. Sequencing was done on a sample of peripheral blood. The CDR3 reads CASSPSRSGNTIYF. CDR3 coding DNA: TGTGCCAGCAGCCCCTCTAGGTCTGGAAACACCATATATTTT.